The 8 T cell receptor beta chains presented below share a single source sample, sequenced in a study of blood T cells in healthy people across ages. Combining a sample-barcoded 5' primer with a J-beta primer mix, a second PCR ran for roughly 6 to 11 cycles. Each CDR3 protein is one row after TCRdb ran MiXCR on the 5' RACE reads. The sample lists almost 1 million distinct CDR3 sequences, 51% seen once, with about a fifth in the top ten. Sequencing was done on a sample of blood. Source of these receptors: a woman in her sixties in good health.

The chain uses TRBV5-5 and TRBJ2-3, with D unresolved. Germline-derived CDR1 and CDR2 are SGHKS and YYEKEE (reference sequence). This CDR3 is 17 amino acids long. V was cut by 2 bases and J by 2 bases, with 18 bases left in between. In DNA form, the CDR3 reads TGTGCCAGCAGCTTTATTTTCTTGAGGTGGAACACAGATACGCAGTATTTT. Protein: CASSFIFLRWNTDTQYF.

The chain is built from TRBV7-6 and TRBJ2-3; TRBD2 aligns across 9 bases. Unmatched junction bases numbered 11, after V lost 3 bases and J lost 4 bases. The CDR3 runs 17 residues. Germline lookup yields CDR1 SGHVS and CDR2 FNYEAQ. CDR3 nucleotides: TGTGCCAGCAGCTTCGGCTGGGCTAGCGGGAATCCAGATACGCAGTATTTT. This translates into CASSFGWASGNPDTQYF. Full variable domain (missing parts from reference TRBV7-6 and TRBJ2-3): GAGVSQSPRYKVTKRGQDVALRCDPISGHVSLYWYRQALGQGPEFLTYFNYEAQQDKSGLPNDRFSAERPEGSISTLTIQRTEQRDSAMYRCASSFGWASGNPDTQYFGPGTRLTVL.

The chain employs TRBV29-1 and TRBJ1-2, with D perhaps matching TRBD1 (5 bases). This CDR3 is built from 14 residues. Per the germline V gene, CDR1 is SQVTM and CDR2 is ANQGSEA. The ends were cut back, 6 bases at V and 2 bases at J, with 16 bases in the middle. The CDR3 loop reads CSVLPPGQNYGYTF. CDR3 DNA sequence: TGCAGCGTCCTTCCCCCGGGGCAGAACTATGGCTACACCTTC.

The genes are TRBV18 and TRBJ2-1; 7 nucleotides agree with TRBD1. V lost 3 bases to trimming and J lost 3 bases; unmatched junction nucleotides: 5. Germline V gene data show CDR1 as KGHSH and CDR2 as LQKENI. The CDR3 totals 15 residues. CDR3 region: CASSPRDRVYNEQFF. CDR3 in DNA: TGTGCCAGCTCACCCCGGGACAGAGTCTACAATGAGCAGTTCTTC.

V and J are TRBV4-2 and TRBJ2-5; D call uncertain. With 0 bases removed from V and 7 bases from J, the gap between germline ends came to 12 bases. The length of the CDR3 is 14 residues. Germline V CDR1 and CDR2: LGHNA, YNFKEQ. The CDR3 is CASSQELSSGTQYF. CDR3 DNA: TGTGCCAGCAGCCAAGAATTGAGCTCAGGGACCCAGTACTTC.

A few counts support this clonotype. The rearrangement links TRBV7-2 to TRBJ2-2; tentatively, D is TRBD2 (5 bases). From germline, CDR1 is SGHTA and CDR2 FQGNSA. Trimming left V 2 bases short and J 0 bases short, with 13 bases between. There are 17 residues in the CDR3. CDR3 in amino acids: CASSLTRAGSNTGELFF. DNA of the CDR3: TGTGCCAGCAGCTTAACGCGGGCGGGTTCGAACACCGGGGAGCTGTTTTTT.

This clonotype turned up a few times. The V gene is TRBV5-1, the J gene TRBJ2-3, with 8 bases fitting TRBD2. The CDR3 contains 15 residues. Germline assignment: CDR1 SGHRS and CDR2 YFSETQ. The V segment lost 0 bases and the J segment 3 bases; nucleotides outside the gene matches: 3. This CDR3 is CASSLAASGTDTQYF. The CDR3 DNA reads TGCGCCAGCAGCTTGGCCGCTAGCGGGACAGATACGCAGTATTTT.

This clonotype was observed a few times. The gene calls are TRBV15 and TRBJ2-7; tentatively, D is TRBD1 or TRBD2 (5 bases each). Germline-derived CDR1 and CDR2 are LNHNV and YYDKDF (reference sequence). There are 17 residues in the CDR3. Trimming stripped 0 bases from V and 2 bases from J, with 17 bases between. CDR3 in amino acids: CATSRDRKAGTAYEQYF. The CDR3 DNA reads TGTGCCACCAGCAGAGATCGCAAAGCCGGGACCGCCTACGAGCAGTACTTC.